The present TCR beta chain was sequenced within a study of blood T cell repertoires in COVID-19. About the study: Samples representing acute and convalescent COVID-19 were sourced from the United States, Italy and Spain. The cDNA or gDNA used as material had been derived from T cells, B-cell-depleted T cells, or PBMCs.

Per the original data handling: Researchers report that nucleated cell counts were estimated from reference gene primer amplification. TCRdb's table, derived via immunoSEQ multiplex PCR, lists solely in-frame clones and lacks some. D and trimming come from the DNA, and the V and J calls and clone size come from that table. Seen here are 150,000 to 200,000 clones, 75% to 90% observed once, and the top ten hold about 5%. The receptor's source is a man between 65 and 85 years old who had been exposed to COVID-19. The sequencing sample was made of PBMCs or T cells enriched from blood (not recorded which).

The CDR3 here is CAWSRTHLNTEAFF. Here the CDR3 DNA reads TGTGCCTGGAGTAGGACACACTTGAACACTGAAGCTTTCTTT. This chain links TRBV30 with TRBJ1-1; a weak D match, TRBD1 (5 bases). The germline gives CDR1 GTSNPN, CDR2 SVGIG (reference sequence). The V end was cut by 2 bases, the J end by 0 bases, with 10 bases between. The CDR3 spans 14 residues.